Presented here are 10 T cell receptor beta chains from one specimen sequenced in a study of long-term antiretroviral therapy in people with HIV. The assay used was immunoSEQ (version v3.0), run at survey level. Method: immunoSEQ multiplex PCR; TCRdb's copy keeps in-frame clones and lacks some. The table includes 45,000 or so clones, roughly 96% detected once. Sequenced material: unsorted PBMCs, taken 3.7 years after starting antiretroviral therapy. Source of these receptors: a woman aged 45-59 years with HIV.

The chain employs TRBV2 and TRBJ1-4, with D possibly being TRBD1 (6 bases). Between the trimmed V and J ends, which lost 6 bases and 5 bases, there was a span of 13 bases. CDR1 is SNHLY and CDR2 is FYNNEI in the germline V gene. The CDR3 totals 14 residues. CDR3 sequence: CASRGDTTNEKLFF. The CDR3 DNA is TGTGCCAGCAGGGGGGACACCACCAATGAAAAACTGTTTTTT.

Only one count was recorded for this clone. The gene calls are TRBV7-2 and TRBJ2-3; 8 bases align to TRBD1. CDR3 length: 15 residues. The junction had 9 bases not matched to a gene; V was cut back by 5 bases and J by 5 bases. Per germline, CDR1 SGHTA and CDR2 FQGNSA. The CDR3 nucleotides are TGTGCCAGCAGCCCCGGACAGGGTATAGGAGATACGCAGTATTTT. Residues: CASSPGQGIGDTQYF.

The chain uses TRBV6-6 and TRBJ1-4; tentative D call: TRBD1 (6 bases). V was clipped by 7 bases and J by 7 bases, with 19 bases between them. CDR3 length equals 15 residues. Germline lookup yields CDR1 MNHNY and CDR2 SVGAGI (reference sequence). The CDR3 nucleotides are TGTGCCAGCACCCGCGACGGGGGGCAGGGTGAAAAACTGTTTTTT. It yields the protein CASTRDGGQGEKLFF.

In DNA, the CDR3 is TGTGCCAGCAGCTTAGCGGGGGCCTCAAGTCAGCCCCAGCATTTT. Translated, it gives CASSLAGASSQPQHF. The chain recombines TRBV7-2 with TRBJ1-5; D may be TRBD1 (6 bases). V was pared by 0 bases and J by 6 bases, with 12 bases between. CDR1 is SGHTA, CDR2 FQGNSA, per germline. This CDR3 contains 15 residues.

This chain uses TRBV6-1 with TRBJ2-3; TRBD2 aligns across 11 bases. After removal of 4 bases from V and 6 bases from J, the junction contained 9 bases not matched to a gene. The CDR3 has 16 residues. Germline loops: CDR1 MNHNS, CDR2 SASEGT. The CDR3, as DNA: TGTGCCAGCAGTGCACTAGCGGGGGACCATCTGGATACGCAGTATTTT. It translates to CASSALAGDHLDTQYF.

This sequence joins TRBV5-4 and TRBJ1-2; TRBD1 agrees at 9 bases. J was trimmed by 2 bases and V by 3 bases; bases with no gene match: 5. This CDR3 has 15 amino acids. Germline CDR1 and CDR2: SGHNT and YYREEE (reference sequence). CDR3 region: CASSSYRGRNYGYTF. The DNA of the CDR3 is TGTGCCAGCAGCTCCTACAGGGGGCGCAACTATGGCTACACCTTC. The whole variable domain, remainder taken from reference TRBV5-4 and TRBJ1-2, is ETGVTQSPTHLIKTRGQQVTLRCSSQSGHNTVSWYQQALGQGPQFIFQYYREEENGRGNFPPRFSGLQFPNYSSELNVNALELDDSALYLCASSSYRGRNYGYTFGSGTRLTVV.

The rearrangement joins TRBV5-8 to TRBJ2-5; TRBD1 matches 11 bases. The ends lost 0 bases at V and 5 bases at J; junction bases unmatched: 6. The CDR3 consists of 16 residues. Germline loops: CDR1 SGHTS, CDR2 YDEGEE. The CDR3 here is CASSLGTGGAWETQYF. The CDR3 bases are TGTGCCAGCAGCTTGGGGACAGGGGGCGCTTGGGAGACCCAGTACTTC.

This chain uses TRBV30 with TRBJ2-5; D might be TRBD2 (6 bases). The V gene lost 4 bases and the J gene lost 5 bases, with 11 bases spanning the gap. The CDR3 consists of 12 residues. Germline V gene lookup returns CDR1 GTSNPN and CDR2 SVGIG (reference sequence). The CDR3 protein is CAWKAGIETQYF. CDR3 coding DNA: TGTGCCTGGAAGGCGGGAATCGAGACCCAGTACTTC.

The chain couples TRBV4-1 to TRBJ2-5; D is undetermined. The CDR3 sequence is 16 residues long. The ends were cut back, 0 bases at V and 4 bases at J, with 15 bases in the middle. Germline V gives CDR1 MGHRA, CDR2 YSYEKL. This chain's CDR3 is CASSQDHGYRAETQYF. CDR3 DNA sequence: TGCGCCAGCAGCCAAGATCACGGCTACCGGGCAGAGACCCAGTACTTC.

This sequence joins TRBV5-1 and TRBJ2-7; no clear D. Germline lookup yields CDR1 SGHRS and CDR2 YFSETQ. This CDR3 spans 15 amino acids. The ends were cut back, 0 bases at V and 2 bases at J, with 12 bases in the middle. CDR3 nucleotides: TGCGCCAGCAGCTTGGAGGGTTACCGTACCTACGAGCAGTACTTC. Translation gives CASSLEGYRTYEQYF.